This record looks at one TCR beta chain sequence and its context. This receptor's antigen is unknown. Base qualities were left out, and no much larger clone turns up one base away. TCRbeta CDR3 regions were amplified from genomic DNA using the immunoSEQ Assay, a bias-controlled multiplex PCR. On the authors' methods: Nucleated cell counts per sample were estimated from amplification of reference gene primers within the assay. To quantify the absolute abundance of each unique TCRbeta CDR3 rearrangement, sequence reads were collapsed and filtered. For each sample, productive Simpson clonality was calculated as the square root of Simpson's diversity index over productive rearrangements. TCRdb obtained this table from immuneACCESS and retained in-frame rearrangements with V and J assigned. These tables miss some clones; where compared with another copy, unresolved V genes account for less than half of the shortfall, and the remainder is unexplained. V, J and clone size derive from that table, while D and trimming were established from the DNA sequence. The sample profile shows some 150,000 clones; 80% to 90% of them were found once. The ten largest clones represent 2% to 3% of the sample.

This sample stems from a study of blood T cell repertoires in COVID-19 (TCRdb year 2020). At the level of the whole study: The collaborator samples originated in the United States, Italy and Spain and spanned the acute and convalescent phases of COVID-19. The sample metadata nearly always contained a de-identified subject ID, COVID-19 status, age in years and sex. HLA class I and class II types, where available, came from metadata supplied by the sample provider rather than from assay-based typing. The repertoires were released in a freely available public database meant as a resource for research on the immune response to SARS-CoV-2. The dataset comprised deeply sampled blood TCRbeta repertoires from subjects exposed to, actively infected with, or recovered from COVID-19. The samples were drawn from two sources: the first 160 participants of the ongoing ImmuneRACE study, and over 950 subjects contributed by 6 global collaborators. The material from the prospective study consisted of cDNA or gDNA derived from T cells, B-cell-depleted T cells, or PBMCs. Study-wide findings and limitations: The amount of clinical and demographic metadata varied by source and participant and was provided uncurated.

CDR1 and CDR2 are read off the germline V gene (reference sequence) as SEHNR and FQNEAQ. Reading from cysteine to phenylalanine, the CDR3 counts 15 amino acids. Only the CDR3 region is kept as DNA, spanning 45 bases read in frame from base 1. Germline trimming amounts to 4 bases on V and 5 bases on J, with 10 as the count of junction bases outside the gene matches. Each collaborating institution followed its own protocols to collect whole blood in K2EDTA tubes. Collaborator samples were shipped for TCRbeta analysis as frozen whole blood, isolated PBMCs, or DNA extracted from either sample type. The V and J genes are TRBV7-9 and TRBJ2-5, with 7 middle bases fitting TRBD1. Sample: peripheral blood. The source is a woman between 65 and 79 years old with acute or convalescent COVID-19. The CDR3 region: CASSSPGTAGETQYF. In nucleotides, the sequence is TGTGCCAGCAGCTCACCCGGGACAGCAGGGGAGACCCAGTACTTC.